This T cell receptor (beta chain) was identified during a study of control samples from healthy donors and cancer patients. Trimming stripped 0 bases from V and 6 bases from J, with 8 bases between. The CDR3 spans 13 residues. Germline V CDR1 and CDR2: LGHNT, FRNRAP. Produced via immunoSEQ multiplex PCR; TCRdb's table is partial and in-frame only. Here the sample spans under 70,000 clones, roughly 90% being singletons. The TCR originated in a man in his fifties or sixties in good health. Sequencing used blood. The chain combines TRBV12-5 with TRBJ2-5, with D unclear. CDR3 sequence (DNA): TGTGCTAGTGGTTTGGTGTCAGCAAAGACCCAGTACTTC. Protein product: CASGLVSAKTQYF.